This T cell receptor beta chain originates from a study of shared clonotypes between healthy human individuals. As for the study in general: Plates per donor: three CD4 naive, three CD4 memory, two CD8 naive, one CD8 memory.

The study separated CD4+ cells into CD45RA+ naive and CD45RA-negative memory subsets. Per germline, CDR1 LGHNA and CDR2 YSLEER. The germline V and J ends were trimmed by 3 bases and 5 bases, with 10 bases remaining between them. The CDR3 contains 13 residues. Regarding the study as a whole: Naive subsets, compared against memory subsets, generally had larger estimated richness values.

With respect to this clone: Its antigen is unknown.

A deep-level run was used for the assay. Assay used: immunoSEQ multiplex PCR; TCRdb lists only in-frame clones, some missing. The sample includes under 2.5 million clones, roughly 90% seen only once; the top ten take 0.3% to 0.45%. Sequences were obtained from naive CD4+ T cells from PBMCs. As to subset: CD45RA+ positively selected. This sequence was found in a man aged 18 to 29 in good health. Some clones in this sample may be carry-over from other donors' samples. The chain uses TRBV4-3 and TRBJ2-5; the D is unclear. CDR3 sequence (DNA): TGCGCCAGCAGCCAGGCGTCTAGGGAGACCCAGTACTTC. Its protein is CASSQASRETQYF.